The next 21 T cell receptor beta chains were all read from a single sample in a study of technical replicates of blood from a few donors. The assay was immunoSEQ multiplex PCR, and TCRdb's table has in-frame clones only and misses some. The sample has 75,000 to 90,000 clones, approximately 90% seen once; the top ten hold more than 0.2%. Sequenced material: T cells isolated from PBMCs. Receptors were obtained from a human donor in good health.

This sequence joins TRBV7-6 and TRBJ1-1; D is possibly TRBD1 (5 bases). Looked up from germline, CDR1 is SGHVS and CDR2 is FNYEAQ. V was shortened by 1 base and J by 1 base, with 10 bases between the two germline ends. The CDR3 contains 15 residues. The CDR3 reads CASSLGWGRNTEAFF. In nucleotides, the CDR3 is TGTGCCAGCAGCTTAGGTTGGGGCAGGAACACTGAAGCTTTCTTT.

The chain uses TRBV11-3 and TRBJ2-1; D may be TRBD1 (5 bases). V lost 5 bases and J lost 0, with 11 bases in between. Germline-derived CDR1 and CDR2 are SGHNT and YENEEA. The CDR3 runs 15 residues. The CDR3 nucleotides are TGTGCCAGCAGCATGCAGGGTATCTCCTACAATGAGCAGTTCTTC. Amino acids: CASSMQGISYNEQFF.

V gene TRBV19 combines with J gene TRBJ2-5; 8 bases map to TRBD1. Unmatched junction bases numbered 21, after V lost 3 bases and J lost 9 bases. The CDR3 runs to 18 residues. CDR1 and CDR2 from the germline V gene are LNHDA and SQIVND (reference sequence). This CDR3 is CASSIRTGQGADYQAQYF. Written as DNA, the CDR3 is TGTGCCAGTAGTATTCGCACGGGCCAGGGGGCCGATTATCAAGCCCAGTACTTC.

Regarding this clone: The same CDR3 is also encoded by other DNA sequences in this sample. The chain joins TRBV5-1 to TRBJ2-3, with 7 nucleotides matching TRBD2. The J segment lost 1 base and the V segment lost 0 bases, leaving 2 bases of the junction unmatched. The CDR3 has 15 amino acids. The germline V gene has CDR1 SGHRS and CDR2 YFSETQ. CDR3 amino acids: CASSLVAGGTDTQYF. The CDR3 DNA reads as TGCGCCAGCAGCTTGGTGGCGGGGGGCACAGATACGCAGTATTTT. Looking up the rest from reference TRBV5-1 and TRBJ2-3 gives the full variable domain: KAGVTQTPRYLIKTRGQQVTLSCSPISGHRSVSWYQQTPGQGLQFLFEYFSETQRNKGNFPGRFSGRQFSNSRSEMNVSTLELGDSALYLCASSLVAGGTDTQYFGPGTRLTVL.

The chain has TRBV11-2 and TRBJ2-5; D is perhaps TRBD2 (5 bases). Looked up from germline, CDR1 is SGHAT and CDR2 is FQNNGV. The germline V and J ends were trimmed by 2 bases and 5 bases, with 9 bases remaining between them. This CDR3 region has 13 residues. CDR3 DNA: TGTGCCAGCAGCTTACGGGGAAGGGAGACCCAGTACTTC. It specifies CASSLRGRETQYF.

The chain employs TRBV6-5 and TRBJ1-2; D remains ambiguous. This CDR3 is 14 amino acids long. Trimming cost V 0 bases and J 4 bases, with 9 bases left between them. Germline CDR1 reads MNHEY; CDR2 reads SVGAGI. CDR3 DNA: TGTGCCAGCAGTTACTCGAGAGTTCTCTATGGCTACACCTTC. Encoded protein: CASSYSRVLYGYTF.

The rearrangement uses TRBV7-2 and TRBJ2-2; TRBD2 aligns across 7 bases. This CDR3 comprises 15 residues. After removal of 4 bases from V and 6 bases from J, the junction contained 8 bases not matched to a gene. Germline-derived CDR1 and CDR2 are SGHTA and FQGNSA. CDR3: CASSYWGGESGELFF. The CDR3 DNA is TGTGCCAGCAGCTACTGGGGGGGGGAGTCCGGGGAGCTGTTTTTT.

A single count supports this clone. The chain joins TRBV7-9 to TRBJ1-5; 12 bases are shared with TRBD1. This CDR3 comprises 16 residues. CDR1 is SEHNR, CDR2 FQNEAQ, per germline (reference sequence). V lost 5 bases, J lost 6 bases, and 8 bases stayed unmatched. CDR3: CASSPTGTGGVQPQHF. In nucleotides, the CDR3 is TGTGCCAGCAGCCCTACCGGGACAGGGGGCGTTCAGCCCCAGCATTTT.

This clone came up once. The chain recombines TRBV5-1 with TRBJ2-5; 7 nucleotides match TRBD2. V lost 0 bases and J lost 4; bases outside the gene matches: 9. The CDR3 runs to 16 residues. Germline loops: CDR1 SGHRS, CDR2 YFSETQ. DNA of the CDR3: TGCGCCAGCAGCTTGGCCGTCAGCGGGATATCAGAGACCCAGTACTTC. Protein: CASSLAVSGISETQYF.

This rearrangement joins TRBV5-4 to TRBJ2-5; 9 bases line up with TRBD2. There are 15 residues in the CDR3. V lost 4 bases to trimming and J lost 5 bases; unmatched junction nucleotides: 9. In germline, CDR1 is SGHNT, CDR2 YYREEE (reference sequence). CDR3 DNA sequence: TGTGCCAGCAGCCTGGTTAGCGGGGGCGGGGAGACCCAGTACTTC. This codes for CASSLVSGGGETQYF.

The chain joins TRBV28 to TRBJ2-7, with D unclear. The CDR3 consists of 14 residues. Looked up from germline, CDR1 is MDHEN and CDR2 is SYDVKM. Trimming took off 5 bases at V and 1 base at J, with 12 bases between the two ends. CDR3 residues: CASSPYADSYEQYF. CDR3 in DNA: TGTGCCAGCAGTCCGTACGCAGATTCCTACGAGCAGTACTTC. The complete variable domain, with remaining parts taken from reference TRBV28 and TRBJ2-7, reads DVKVTQSSRYLVKRTGEKVFLECVQDMDHENMFWYRQDPGLGLRLIYFSYDVKMKEKGDIPEGYSVSREKKERFSLILESASTNQTSMYLCASSPYADSYEQYFGPGTRLTVT.

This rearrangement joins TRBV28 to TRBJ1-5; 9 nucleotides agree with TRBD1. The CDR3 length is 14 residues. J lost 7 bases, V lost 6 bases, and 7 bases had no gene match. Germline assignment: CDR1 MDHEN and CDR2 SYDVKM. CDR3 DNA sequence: TGTGCCAGCAGCCGGACAGGGGTGTGGCAGCCCCAGCATTTT. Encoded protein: CASSRTGVWQPQHF.

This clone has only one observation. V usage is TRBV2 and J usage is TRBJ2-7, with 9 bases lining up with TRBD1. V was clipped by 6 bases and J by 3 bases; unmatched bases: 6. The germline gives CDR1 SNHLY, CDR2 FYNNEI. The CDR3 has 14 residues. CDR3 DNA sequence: TGTGCCAGCAGAGTACAGGGGGCGGTCTACGAGCAGTACTTC. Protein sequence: CASRVQGAVYEQYF.

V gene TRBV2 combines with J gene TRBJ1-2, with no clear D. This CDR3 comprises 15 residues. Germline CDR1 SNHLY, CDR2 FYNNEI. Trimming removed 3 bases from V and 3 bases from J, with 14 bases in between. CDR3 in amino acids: CASSDEGTGYYGYTF. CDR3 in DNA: TGTGCCAGCAGTGATGAGGGTACCGGCTACTATGGCTACACCTTC.

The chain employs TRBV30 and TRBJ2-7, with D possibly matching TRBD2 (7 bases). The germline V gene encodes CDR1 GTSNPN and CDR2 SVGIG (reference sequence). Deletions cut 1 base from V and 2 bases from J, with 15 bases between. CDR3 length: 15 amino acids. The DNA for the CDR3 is TGTGCCTGGAGTGCCCCTTGGGGGGGCACCTACGAGCAGTACTTC. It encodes CAWSAPWGGTYEQYF.

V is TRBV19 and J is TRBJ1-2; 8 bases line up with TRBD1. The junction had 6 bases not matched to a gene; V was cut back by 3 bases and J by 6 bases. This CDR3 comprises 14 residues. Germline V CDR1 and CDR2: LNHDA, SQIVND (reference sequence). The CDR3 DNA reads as TGTGCCAGTAGTATGCAGGGGGCAAGACATGGCTACACCTTC. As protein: CASSMQGARHGYTF.

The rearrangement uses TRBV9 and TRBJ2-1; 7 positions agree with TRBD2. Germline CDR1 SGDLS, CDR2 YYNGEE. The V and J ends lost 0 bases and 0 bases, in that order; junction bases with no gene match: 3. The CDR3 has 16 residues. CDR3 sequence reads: CASSVEGLSSYNEQFF. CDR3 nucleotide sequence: TGTGCCAGCAGCGTAGAGGGACTAAGCTCCTACAATGAGCAGTTCTTC.

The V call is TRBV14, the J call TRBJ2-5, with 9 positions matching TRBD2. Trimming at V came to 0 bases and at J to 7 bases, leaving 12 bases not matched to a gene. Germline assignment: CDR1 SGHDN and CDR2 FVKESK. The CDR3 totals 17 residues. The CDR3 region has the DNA TGTGCCAGCAGCCAAGAGCAGGCCGGCGGGAGGGGTTGGACCCAGTACTTC. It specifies CASSQEQAGGRGWTQYF.

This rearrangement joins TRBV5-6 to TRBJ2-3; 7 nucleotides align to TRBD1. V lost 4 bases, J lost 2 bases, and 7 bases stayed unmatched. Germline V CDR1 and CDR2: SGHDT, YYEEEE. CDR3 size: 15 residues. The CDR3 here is CASSKDRASTDTQYF. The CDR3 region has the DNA TGTGCCAGCAGCAAAGACAGGGCCTCCACAGATACGCAGTATTTT.

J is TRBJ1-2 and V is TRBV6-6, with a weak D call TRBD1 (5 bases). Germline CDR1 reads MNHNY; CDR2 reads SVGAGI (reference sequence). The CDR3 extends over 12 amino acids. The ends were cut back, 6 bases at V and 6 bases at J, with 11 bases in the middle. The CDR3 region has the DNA TGTGCCAGCAGCCTTCGGGGGGATGGCTACACCTTC. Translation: CASSLRGDGYTF.

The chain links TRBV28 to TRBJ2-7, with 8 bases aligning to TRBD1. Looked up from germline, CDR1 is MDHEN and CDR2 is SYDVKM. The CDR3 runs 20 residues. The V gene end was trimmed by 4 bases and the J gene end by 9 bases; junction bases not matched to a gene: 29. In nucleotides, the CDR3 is TGTGCCAGCAGTTCCGAACTCGAGCCCCCAGGGGGCCTTACGGTTTGGGGGCAGTACTTC. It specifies CASSSELEPPGGLTVWGQYF.